The entry below gives a single TCR beta chain sequence along with its context. The sample originates from a study of CD8 T cells in Susac syndrome. The authors negatively isolated CD8+ and CD4+ T cells and FACS-enriched TEMRA cells. When the RNA was reverse transcribed, random hexamers were used with an input of roughly 0.45 to 1 ug. TCRdb processed the immunoSEQ multiplex PCR reads anew with MiXCR; each CDR3 protein has one entry. The table has a few hundred thousand distinct CDR3 sequences, 92% seen once. The sequenced material came from CD8+ T cells from PBMCs. The sequence was collected from a human donor with multiple sclerosis.

This chain's CDR3 is CASSFMFRDSPLHF. DNA of the CDR3: TGTGCCAGCAGCTTTATGTTCAGGGATTCACCCCTCCACTTT. The chain joins TRBV7-6 to TRBJ1-6; D is possibly TRBD1 (5 bases). The CDR3 sequence is 14 residues long. The V gene lost 3 bases and the J gene lost 8 bases, with 11 bases spanning the gap. Germline V gene sequence: CDR1 SGHVS, CDR2 FNYEAQ.